The present T cell receptor beta chain was sequenced within a study of cytomegalovirus exposure and HLA in healthy donors. About the study: Early released data comprised 80 million to 90 million unique TCRs from HLA-typed donors.

V was pared by 4 bases and J by 3 bases, with 7 bases between. From germline, CDR1 is SQVTM and CDR2 ANQGSEA. The CDR3 extends over 12 amino acids. PCR involved 60 Vbeta and 13 Jbeta primers. Authors' data handling: Unique TCR beta chains numbered approximately 80 million in a later analysis, with around 11 million shared. Here immunoSEQ multiplex PCR was the method, and the copy in TCRdb shows in-frame clones only, minus some. V and J calls plus clone size are reproduced from that table; the DNA served to infer D and trimming. The listing records approximately 110,000 clones. Note on this clone: Its specificity is not known.

Findings and caveats of the study: From TCR beta sequences, most subjects' HLA-A and HLA-B alleles were reportedly predicted accurately. Segments of the TCR beta V type were, in most cases, productive about 90% or about 30% of the time in an earlier analysis.

The source material was PBMCs. This rearrangement joins TRBV29-1 to TRBJ2-1; possibly TRBD1 for D (5 bases). This sequence was found in a man aged 30-40 years in good health and CMV-seronegative. The CDR3 here is CSVGQNYNEQFF. Written as DNA, the CDR3 is TGCAGCGTTGGACAGAACTACAATGAGCAGTTCTTC.